These 31 T cell receptor beta chains share one sample of origin, sequenced in a study of CD8 T cells in Susac syndrome. cDNA came from approximately 0.5 to 1 ug RNA primed by random hexamers. MiXCR was run by TCRdb on the immunoSEQ multiplex PCR reads, yielding one entry per CDR3 protein. The sample includes about 190,000 distinct CDR3 sequences, about 95% of them seen just once. What was sequenced was CD8+ T cells from PBMCs. The receptors derive from a human donor with Susac syndrome.

This sequence joins TRBV25-1 and TRBJ1-1; D gene uncertain. In germline, CDR1 is MGHDK, CDR2 SYGVNS. The CDR3 length is 12 residues. Trimming removed 2 bases from V and 2 bases from J, with 3 bases in between. The CDR3 nucleotides are TGTGCCAGCAGTGAAGTTAACACTGAAGCTTTCTTT. Translating it yields CASSEVNTEAFF.

This chain connects TRBV20-1 to TRBJ2-1; the match to TRBD2 covers 11 bases. Trimming cost V 4 bases and J 4 bases; bases outside gene matches: 3. CDR1 is DFQATT, CDR2 SNEGSKA, per germline (reference sequence). CDR3 length equals 14 residues. For the CDR3, the DNA is TGCAGTGCTACTCTAGCGGGGGGTTACAATGAGCAGTTCTTC. Protein sequence: CSATLAGGYNEQFF.

This sequence joins TRBV7-9 and TRBJ1-1; TRBD1 might be the D (6 bases). Germline CDR1 SEHNR, CDR2 FQNEAQ (reference sequence). CDR3 length: 14 residues. Deletions cut 1 base from V and 1 base from J, with 7 bases between. CDR3 residues: CASSLEDRNTEAFF. The CDR3 nucleotides read TGTGCCAGCAGCTTAGAGGACAGGAACACTGAAGCTTTCTTT.

This CDR3 reads CASSQTGTLTSYEQYF. Here the CDR3 DNA reads TGTGCCAGCAGCCAGACCGGGACGTTGACCTCCTACGAGCAGTACTTC. V usage is TRBV14 and J usage is TRBJ2-7; either TRBD1 or TRBD2 may supply D (5 bases each). The germline V gene encodes CDR1 SGHDN and CDR2 FVKESK. Trimming removed 3 bases at V and 0 bases at J, with 15 bases between. The CDR3 has 16 amino acids.

The J gene is TRBJ2-2, the V gene TRBV30, with D perhaps given as TRBD1 or TRBD2 (5 bases each). Germline V lookup: CDR1 GTSNPN, CDR2 SVGIG (reference sequence). The V gene lost 0 bases and the J gene lost 6 bases, with 5 bases spanning the gap. The CDR3 is made up of 12 amino acids. As DNA, the CDR3 is TGTGCCTGGAGTGTGGGGGCCGGGGAGCTGTTTTTT. Translation: CAWSVGAGELFF.

The gene calls are TRBV29-1 and TRBJ2-7, with D possibly matching TRBD1 (6 bases). The CDR3 is 12 residues long. CDR1 and CDR2 (germline): SQVTM, ANQGSEA. The CDR3 nucleotides are TGCGCCGGGACACAAGAAACCTACGAGCAGTACTTC. Its protein product is CAGTQETYEQYF.

The table lists this clonotype with a count of one. V usage is TRBV20-1 and J usage is TRBJ2-1; 14 nucleotides align to TRBD2. Germline lookup yields CDR1 DFQATT and CDR2 SNEGSKA (reference sequence). This CDR3 has 19 residues. With 0 bases clipped from V and 7 bases from J, the junction kept 14 bases outside the gene matches. CDR3 loop: CSARDVGLAGVKFRNEQFF. Written as DNA, the CDR3 is TGCAGTGCTAGAGATGTGGGACTAGCGGGAGTAAAATTTCGGAATGAGCAGTTCTTC.

This rearrangement joins TRBV6-5 to TRBJ2-7, with D maybe TRBD1 (5 bases). This CDR3 contains 13 residues. Trimming shortened V by 5 bases and J by 2 bases, and 10 bases separated the two germline ends. The germline V gene encodes CDR1 MNHEY and CDR2 SVGAGI. The CDR3 nucleotides read TGTGCCAGCAGTGGTGTCAGGGCCTACGAGCAGTACTTC. Its protein is CASSGVRAYEQYF.

The chain combines TRBV19 with TRBJ2-1; possible D gene TRBD2, 5 bases. Trimming stripped 7 bases from V and 11 bases from J, with 15 bases between. The CDR3 totals 12 residues. Looked up from germline, CDR1 is LNHDA and CDR2 is SQIVND (reference sequence). The CDR3 loop reads CASTTPSGQQFF. DNA for the CDR3: TGTGCCAGTACCACACCCAGCGGACAGCAGTTCTTC.

V and J are TRBV19 and TRBJ2-7, with 8 bases fitting TRBD1. V lost 3 bases and J lost 2; bases outside the gene matches: 6. The germline V gene encodes CDR1 LNHDA and CDR2 SQIVND (reference sequence). The CDR3 consists of 15 residues. The CDR3 here is CASSIGQGIAYEQYF. In DNA form, the CDR3 reads TGTGCCAGTAGTATCGGACAGGGCATTGCCTACGAGCAGTACTTC.

V and J are TRBV30 and TRBJ1-2; TRBD1 might be the D (6 bases). Trimming removed 0 bases from V and 6 bases from J, with 14 bases in between. Germline loops: CDR1 GTSNPN, CDR2 SVGIG (reference sequence). This CDR3 comprises 14 residues. The CDR3 loop reads CAWSVLGGGDGYTF. In nucleotides, the CDR3 is TGTGCCTGGAGTGTACTAGGGGGTGGTGATGGCTACACCTTC.

The CDR3 DNA reads TGCAGCGTTGATGCTGGGTCTGGAAACACCATATATTTT. This translates into CSVDAGSGNTIYF. V gene TRBV29-1 combines with J gene TRBJ1-3; no definite D call. Trimming stripped 3 bases from V and 1 base from J, with 7 bases between. The CDR3 extends over 13 amino acids. The V gene's germline CDR1 is SQVTM and CDR2 ANQGSEA.

The chain joins TRBV13 to TRBJ2-7, with D unresolved. This CDR3 has 15 residues. Germline assignment: CDR1 PRHDT and CDR2 FYEKMQ (reference sequence). V shed 4 bases and J shed 5 bases, with 18 bases lying between them. Here the CDR3 reads CASSSTVEDGDEQYF. DNA of the CDR3: TGTGCCAGCAGCTCGACCGTAGAGGACGGAGACGAGCAGTACTTC. Variable domain in full (rest from reference TRBV13 and TRBJ2-7): AAGVIQSPRHLIKEKRETATLKCYPIPRHDTVYWYQQGPGQDPQFLISFYEKMQSDKGSIPDRFSAQQFSDYHSELNMSSLELGDSALYFCASSSTVEDGDEQYFGPGTRLTVT.

V and J are TRBV12-3 or TRBV12-4 and TRBJ1-1; TRBD1 aligns across 9 bases. V lost 5 bases, J lost 10 bases, and 8 bases stayed unmatched. This CDR3 is 13 amino acids long. CDR3 in amino acids: CASSRMTGGPAFF. In nucleotides, the CDR3 is TGTGCCAGCAGTCGGATGACAGGGGGACCAGCTTTCTTT.

V usage is TRBV2 and J usage is TRBJ1-1; 9 nucleotides line up with TRBD1. V trimming: 4 bases; J trimming: 0 bases; junction bases outside the gene matches: 9. Per germline, CDR1 SNHLY and CDR2 FYNNEI. The length of the CDR3 is 17 residues. In nucleotides, the CDR3 is TGTGCCAGCAGTGTAGAGGACAGGGGAGTCATGAACACTGAAGCTTTCTTT. Translated, it gives CASSVEDRGVMNTEAFF.

The chain joins TRBV29-1 to TRBJ2-7, with 8 bases aligning to TRBD1. Looked up from germline, CDR1 is SQVTM and CDR2 is ANQGSEA. The CDR3 covers 15 residues. V trimming: 6 bases; J trimming: 2 bases; junction bases outside the gene matches: 12. The CDR3 DNA follows: TGCAGCGTCCTACCTGGGGACAGGCTACCCTACGAGCAGTACTTC. Protein product: CSVLPGDRLPYEQYF.

This clonotype was detected only a few times. The V gene is TRBV7-9, the J gene TRBJ2-6; D possibly corresponds to TRBD2 (5 bases). CDR3 length: 14 residues. V gave up 8 bases and J gave up 2 bases, with 10 bases separating them. Germline-derived CDR1 and CDR2 are SEHNR and FQNEAQ (reference sequence). The chain's CDR3 is CASEGVTGANVLTF. The CDR3, as DNA: TGTGCCAGCGAGGGTGTAACTGGGGCCAACGTCCTGACTTTC.

The J gene is TRBJ2-1, the V gene TRBV27; D ambiguous. The CDR3 loop spans 14 amino acids. CDR1 MNHEY and CDR2 SMNVEV come from the germline V gene (reference sequence). Trimming pared 3 bases from V and 0 bases from J, leaving 6 bases between. The CDR3 reads CASSFESSYNEQFF. CDR3 bases: TGTGCCAGCAGTTTTGAAAGCTCCTACAATGAGCAGTTCTTC.

V gene TRBV6-5 combines with J gene TRBJ2-3; D ambiguous. The V and J ends lost 0 bases and 0 bases respectively, with 7 bases between them. Germline-derived CDR1 and CDR2 are MNHEY and SVGAGI. The CDR3 loop spans 15 amino acids. The CDR3 sequence is CASSYSFGSTDTQYF. The CDR3 coding sequence is TGTGCCAGCAGTTACTCGTTCGGTAGCACAGATACGCAGTATTTT.

V gene TRBV16 combines with J gene TRBJ1-2, with D perhaps TRBD1 (5 bases). Per the germline V gene, CDR1 is KGHSY and CDR2 is FQNENV. This CDR3 comprises 13 residues. The germline V and J ends were trimmed by 0 bases and 7 bases, with 9 bases remaining between them. CDR3 sequence: CASSQSVGGGYTF. CDR3 in DNA: TGTGCCAGCAGCCAATCGGTCGGGGGTGGCTACACCTTC.

The rearrangement joins TRBV11-2 to TRBJ2-7, with 14 bases fitting TRBD2. CDR1 SGHAT and CDR2 FQNNGV come from the germline V gene. The CDR3 loop spans 17 amino acids. Trimming cost V 1 base and J 2 bases; bases outside gene matches: 4. The CDR3 DNA is TGTGCCAGCAGCTTAGTCGGACTAGCGGGGGGCGCCTACGAGCAGTACTTC. It encodes CASSLVGLAGGAYEQYF.

This clonotype was picked up one time. The rearrangement joins TRBV5-4 to TRBJ1-1, with D hard to call. Germline V gives CDR1 SGHNT, CDR2 YYREEE (reference sequence). The length of the CDR3 is 14 residues. V dropped 0 bases and J dropped 3 bases, with 9 bases sitting between them. The CDR3 nucleotides read TGTGCCAGCAGCTTGGAGAATCCGTACACTGAAGCTTTCTTT. The encoded protein is CASSLENPYTEAFF.

The chain links TRBV6-1 to TRBJ2-5, with D uncertain. This CDR3 region has 11 residues. CDR1 is MNHNS, CDR2 SASEGT, per germline. Deletions cut 4 bases from V and 7 bases from J, with 7 bases between. The CDR3 DNA reads TGTGCCAGCAGTGCCCTCCCGACCCAGTACTTC. This encodes CASSALPTQYF.

The chain is built from TRBV5-6 and TRBJ2-3; D unresolved. CDR3 length equals 14 residues. V lost 4 bases and J 4 bases, leaving 13 bases between the germline ends. CDR1 and CDR2 from the germline V gene are SGHDT and YYEEEE. Here the CDR3 DNA reads TGTGCCAGCAGCGGATCCGACGATTCAGATACGCAGTATTTT. It specifies CASSGSDDSDTQYF.

This rearrangement joins TRBV6-4 to TRBJ2-1; no clear D gene. The V and J ends lost 1 base and 5 bases respectively, with 12 bases between them. Germline CDR1 and CDR2: MRHNA and SNTAGT. The CDR3 has 15 amino acids. CDR3 region: CASSDFPRSNNEQFF. The CDR3 nucleotides read TGTGCCAGCAGTGACTTCCCAAGGAGCAACAATGAGCAGTTCTTC.

The J gene is TRBJ2-1, the V gene TRBV7-8, with TRBD2 identical over 15 bases. Unmatched junction bases numbered 4, after V lost 5 bases and J lost 2 bases. This CDR3 has 17 residues. CDR1 SGHVS and CDR2 FQNEAQ come from the germline V gene. The chain's CDR3 is CASSQGLAGGPYNEQFF. DNA of the CDR3: TGTGCCAGCAGCCAGGGACTAGCGGGAGGACCCTACAATGAGCAGTTCTTC.

The gene calls are TRBV4-1 and TRBJ2-7, with 8 bases that match TRBD2. The V and J ends lost 1 base and 3 bases, in that order; junction bases with no gene match: 5. CDR3 size: 15 residues. Germline CDR1 MGHRA, CDR2 YSYEKL. The CDR3 spells CASSQVRTSGYEQYF. CDR3 coding DNA: TGCGCCAGCAGCCAAGTGAGAACTAGCGGCTACGAGCAGTACTTC.

The gene calls are TRBV7-9 and TRBJ2-1; 10 positions agree with TRBD1. The CDR3 is made up of 14 amino acids. Per the germline V gene, CDR1 is SEHNR and CDR2 is FQNEAQ (reference sequence). V shed 2 bases and J 15 bases; nucleotides not matched to a gene: 10. The CDR3 loop reads CASSLTSGDRGWFF. CDR3 nucleotides: TGTGCCAGCAGCTTAACCTCCGGGGACAGGGGATGGTTCTTC.

The J gene is TRBJ2-5, the V gene TRBV30; 8 nucleotides align to TRBD1. Germline values: CDR1 GTSNPN, CDR2 SVGIG (reference sequence). The ends lost 1 base at V and 2 bases at J; junction bases unmatched: 6. This CDR3 comprises 15 residues. CDR3 in amino acids: CAWSAGQGRQETQYF. The CDR3 nucleotides are TGTGCCTGGAGTGCAGGACAGGGAAGGCAAGAGACCCAGTACTTC.

This chain links TRBV3-1 with TRBJ1-2, with TRBD1 identical over 12 bases. J was trimmed by 5 bases and V by 4 bases; bases with no gene match: 5. This CDR3 has 15 residues. The germline gives CDR1 LGHDT, CDR2 YNNKEL (reference sequence). CDR3 coding DNA: TGTGCCAGCAGCCTGGGACAGGGGGCTTGGTATGGCTACACCTTC. This encodes CASSLGQGAWYGYTF. Supplemented by reference TRBV3-1 and TRBJ1-2, the full variable domain reads DTAVSQTPKYLVTQMGNDKSIKCEQNLGHDTMYWYKQDSKKFLKIMFSYNNKELIINETVPNRFSPKSPDKAHLNLHINSLELGDSAVYFCASSLGQGAWYGYTFGSGTRLTVV.

This clonotype occurred once. CDR3 sequence reads: CSVEDLASGRKSTETQYF. CDR3 nucleotide sequence: TGCAGCGTTGAAGATCTGGCTAGCGGGAGGAAGAGTACAGAGACCCAGTACTTC. The rearrangement uses TRBV29-1 and TRBJ2-5; TRBD2 aligns across 11 bases. Germline values: CDR1 SQVTM, CDR2 ANQGSEA. The CDR3 length is 18 residues. The J segment lost 4 bases and the V segment lost 0 bases, leaving 13 bases of the junction unmatched. The full variable domain, in which reference TRBV29-1 and TRBJ2-5 provide the parts outside the CDR3, is SAVISQKPSRDICQRGTSLTIQCQVDSQVTMMFWYRQQPGQSLTLIATANQGSEATYESGFVIDKFPISRPNLTFSTLTVSNMSPEDSSIYLCSVEDLASGRKSTETQYFGPGTRLLVL.